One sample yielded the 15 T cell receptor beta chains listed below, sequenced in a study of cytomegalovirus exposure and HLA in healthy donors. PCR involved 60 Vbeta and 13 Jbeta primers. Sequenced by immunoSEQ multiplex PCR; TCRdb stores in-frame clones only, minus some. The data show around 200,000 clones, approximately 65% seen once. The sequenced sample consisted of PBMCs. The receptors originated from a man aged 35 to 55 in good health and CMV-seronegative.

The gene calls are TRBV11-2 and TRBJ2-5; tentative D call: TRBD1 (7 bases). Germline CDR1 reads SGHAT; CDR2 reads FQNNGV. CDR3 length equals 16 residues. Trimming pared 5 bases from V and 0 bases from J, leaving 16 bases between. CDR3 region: CASSPRQGLYQETQYF. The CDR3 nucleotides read TGTGCCAGCAGCCCAAGACAGGGACTTTACCAAGAGACCCAGTACTTC.

CDR3 bases: TGTGCCAGCAGTGAGACCCCCCGCGACAGCAAACTAGCGGGCTACAATGAGCAGTTCTTC. It encodes CASSETPRDSKLAGYNEQFF. V usage is TRBV2 and J usage is TRBJ2-1; 9 positions agree with TRBD2. The CDR3 is made up of 20 amino acids. With V trimmed by 3 bases and J by 3 bases, 18 bases remained unmatched. Per germline, CDR1 SNHLY and CDR2 FYNNEI.

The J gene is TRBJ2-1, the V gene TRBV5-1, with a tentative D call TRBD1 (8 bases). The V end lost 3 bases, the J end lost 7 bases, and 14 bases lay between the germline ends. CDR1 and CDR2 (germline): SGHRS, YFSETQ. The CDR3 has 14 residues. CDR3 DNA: TGCGCCAGCAGCTACACAGGGGGGGGGAATGAGCAGTTCTTC. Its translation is CASSYTGGGNEQFF.

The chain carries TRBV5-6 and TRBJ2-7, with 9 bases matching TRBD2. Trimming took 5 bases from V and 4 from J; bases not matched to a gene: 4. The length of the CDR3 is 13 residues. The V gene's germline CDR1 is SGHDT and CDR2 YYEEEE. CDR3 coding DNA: TGTGCCAGCAGTGGGACTAGCTTTTACGAGCAGTACTTC. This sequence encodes CASSGTSFYEQYF.

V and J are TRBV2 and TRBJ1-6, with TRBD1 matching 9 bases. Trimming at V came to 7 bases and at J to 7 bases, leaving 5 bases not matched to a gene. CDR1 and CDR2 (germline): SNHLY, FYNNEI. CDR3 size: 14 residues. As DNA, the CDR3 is TGTGCCAGCAAAGGGACAGGGAGCAATTCACCCCTCCACTTT. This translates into CASKGTGSNSPLHF. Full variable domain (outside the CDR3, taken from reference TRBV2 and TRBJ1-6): EPEVTQTPSHQVTQMGQEVILRCVPISNHLYFYWYRQILGQKVEFLVSFYNNEISEKSEIFDDQFSVERPDGSNFTLKIRSTKLEDSAMYFCASKGTGSNSPLHFGNGTRLTVT.

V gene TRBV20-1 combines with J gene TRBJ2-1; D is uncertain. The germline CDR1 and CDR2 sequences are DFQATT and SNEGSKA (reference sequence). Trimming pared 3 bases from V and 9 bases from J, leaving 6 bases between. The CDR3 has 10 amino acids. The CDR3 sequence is CSASGLEQFF. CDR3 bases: TGCAGTGCTAGCGGTCTTGAGCAGTTCTTC.

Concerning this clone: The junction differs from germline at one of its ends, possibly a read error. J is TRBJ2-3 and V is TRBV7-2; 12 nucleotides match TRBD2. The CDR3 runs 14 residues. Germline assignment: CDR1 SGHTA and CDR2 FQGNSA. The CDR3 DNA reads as TGTGCCAGCAGCCTAGCGGGGGGGGAGGATACGCAGTATTTT. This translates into CASSLAGGEDTQYF.

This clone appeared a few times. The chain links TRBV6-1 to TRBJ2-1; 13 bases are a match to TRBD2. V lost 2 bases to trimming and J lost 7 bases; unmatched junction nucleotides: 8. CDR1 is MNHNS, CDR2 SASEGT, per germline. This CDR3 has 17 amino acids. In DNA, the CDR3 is TGTGCCAGCAGTGAAACGGGACTAGCGGGGCCCAGGAATGAGCAGTTCTTC. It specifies CASSETGLAGPRNEQFF.

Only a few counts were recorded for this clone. CDR3: CTSSQGTGSEYEQYF. The CDR3 DNA follows: TGCACCAGCAGCCAAGGGACAGGGTCGGAATACGAGCAGTACTTC. This sequence joins TRBV1 and TRBJ2-7; the D call of TRBD1 is as the table states it, not checked on the DNA. TRBV1 is recorded as a pseudogene. The CDR3 has 15 amino acids.

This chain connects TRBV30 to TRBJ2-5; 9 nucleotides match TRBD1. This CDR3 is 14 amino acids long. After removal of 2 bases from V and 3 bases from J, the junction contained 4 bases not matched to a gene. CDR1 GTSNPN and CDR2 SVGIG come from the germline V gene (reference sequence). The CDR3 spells CAWSKDRGKETQYF. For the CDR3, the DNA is TGTGCCTGGAGTAAGGACAGGGGAAAAGAGACCCAGTACTTC.

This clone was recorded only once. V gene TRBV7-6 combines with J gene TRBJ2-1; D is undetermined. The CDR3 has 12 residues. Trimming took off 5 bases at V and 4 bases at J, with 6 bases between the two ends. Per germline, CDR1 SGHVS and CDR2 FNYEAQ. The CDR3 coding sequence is TGTGCCAGCAGCCTTCAGTACAATGAGCAGTTCTTC. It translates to CASSLQYNEQFF.

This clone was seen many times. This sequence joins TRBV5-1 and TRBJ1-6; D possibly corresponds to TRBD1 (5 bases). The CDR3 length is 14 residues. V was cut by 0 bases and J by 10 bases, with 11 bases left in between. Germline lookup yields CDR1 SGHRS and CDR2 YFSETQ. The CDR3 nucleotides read TGCGCCAGCAGCTTGGTTCAGGGTGGATCACCCCTCCACTTT. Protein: CASSLVQGGSPLHF.

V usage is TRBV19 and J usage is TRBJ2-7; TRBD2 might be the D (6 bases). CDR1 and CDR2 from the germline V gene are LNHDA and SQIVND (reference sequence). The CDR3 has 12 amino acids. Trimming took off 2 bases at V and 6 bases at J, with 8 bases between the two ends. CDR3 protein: CASSIRAGEQYF. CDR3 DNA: TGTGCCAGTAGTATACGAGCGGGCGAGCAGTACTTC.

The CDR3 is CASSVSGGGRSTDTQYF. The CDR3 nucleotides are TGTGCCAGCAGTGTCTCCGGAGGCGGGAGGAGCACAGATACGCAGTATTTT. The V gene is TRBV6-1, the J gene TRBJ2-3; the match to TRBD2 covers 8 bases. Germline CDR1 is MNHNS and CDR2 is SASEGT. The CDR3 has 17 amino acids. Germline trimming cut 4 bases from V and 0 bases from J; bases unmatched to any gene: 9.

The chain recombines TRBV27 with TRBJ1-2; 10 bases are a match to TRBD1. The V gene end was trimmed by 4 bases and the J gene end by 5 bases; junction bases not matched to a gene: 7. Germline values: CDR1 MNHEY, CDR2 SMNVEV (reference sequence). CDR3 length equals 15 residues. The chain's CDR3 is CASSSLGQGSYGYTF. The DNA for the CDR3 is TGTGCCAGCAGTTCCTTGGGACAGGGGTCTTATGGCTACACCTTC.